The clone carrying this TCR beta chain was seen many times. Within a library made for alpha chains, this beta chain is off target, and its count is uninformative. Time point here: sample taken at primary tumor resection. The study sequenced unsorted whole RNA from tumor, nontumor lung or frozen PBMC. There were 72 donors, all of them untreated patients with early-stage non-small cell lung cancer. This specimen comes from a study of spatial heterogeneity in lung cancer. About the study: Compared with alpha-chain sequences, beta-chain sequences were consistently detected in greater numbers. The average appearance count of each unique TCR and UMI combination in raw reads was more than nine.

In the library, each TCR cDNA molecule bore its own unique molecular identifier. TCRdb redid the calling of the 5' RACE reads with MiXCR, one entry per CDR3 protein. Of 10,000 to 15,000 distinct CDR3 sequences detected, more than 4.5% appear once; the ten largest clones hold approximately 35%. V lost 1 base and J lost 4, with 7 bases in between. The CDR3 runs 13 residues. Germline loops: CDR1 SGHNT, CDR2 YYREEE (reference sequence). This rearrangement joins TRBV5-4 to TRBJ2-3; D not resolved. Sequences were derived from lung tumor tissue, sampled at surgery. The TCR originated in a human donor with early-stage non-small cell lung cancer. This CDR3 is CASSLQGSDTQYF. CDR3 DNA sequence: TGTGCCAGCAGCTTGCAAGGGTCAGATACGCAGTATTTT. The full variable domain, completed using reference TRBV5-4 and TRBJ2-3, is ETGVTQSPTHLIKTRGQQVTLRCSSQSGHNTVSWYQQALGQGPQFIFQYYREEENGRGNFPPRFSGLQFPNYSSELNVNALELDDSALYLCASSLQGSDTQYFGPGTRLTVL.